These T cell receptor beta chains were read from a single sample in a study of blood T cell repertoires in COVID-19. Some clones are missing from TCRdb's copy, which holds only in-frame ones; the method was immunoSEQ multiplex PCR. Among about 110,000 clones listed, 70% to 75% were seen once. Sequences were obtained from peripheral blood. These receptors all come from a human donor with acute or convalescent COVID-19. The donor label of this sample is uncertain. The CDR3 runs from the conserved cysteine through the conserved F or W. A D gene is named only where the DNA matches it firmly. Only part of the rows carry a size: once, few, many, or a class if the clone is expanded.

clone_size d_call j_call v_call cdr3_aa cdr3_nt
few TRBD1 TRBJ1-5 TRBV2 CASTRTGGSNQPQHF TGTGCCAGCACCAGGACAGGGGGGAGCAATCAGCCCCAGCATTTT
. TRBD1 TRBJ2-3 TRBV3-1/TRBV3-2 CASSQSEGAGTDTQYF TGTGCCAGCAGCCAAAGCGAGGGGGCAGGCACAGATACGCAGTATTTT
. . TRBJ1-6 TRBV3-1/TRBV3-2 CASSQGLSSYNSPLHF TGTGCCAGCAGCCAAGGACTGAGCTCCTATAATTCACCCCTCCACTTT
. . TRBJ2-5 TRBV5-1 CASSLVRLETQYF TGCGCCAGCAGCTTGGTGCGATTGGAGACCCAGTACTTC
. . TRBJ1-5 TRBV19 CASSWSRYSNQPQHF TGTGCCAGTAGTTGGTCACGGTATAGCAATCAGCCCCAGCATTTT
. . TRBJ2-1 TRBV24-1 CATGRSSYNEQFF TGTGCCACCGGCCGCAGCTCCTACAATGAGCAGTTCTTC
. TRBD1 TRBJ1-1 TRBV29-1 CSTRTGGGDGEAFF TGCAGCACCAGGACAGGGGGCGGAGACGGTGAAGCTTTCTTT
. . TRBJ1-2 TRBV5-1 CASSLWAGGNYGYTF TGCGCCAGCAGCTTGTGGGCCGGGGGTAACTATGGCTACACCTTC
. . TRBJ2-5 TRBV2 CAINGRDQETQYF TGTGCCATTAATGGGCGGGACCAAGAGACCCAGTACTTC
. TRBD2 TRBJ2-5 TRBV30 CAWSGGGWQETQYF TGTGCCTGGAGTGGGGGGGGATGGCAAGAGACCCAGTACTTC
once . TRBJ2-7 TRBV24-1 CATSGAGGNSYEQYF TGTGCCACCAGTGGGGCCGGCGGGAACTCCTACGAGCAGTACTTC
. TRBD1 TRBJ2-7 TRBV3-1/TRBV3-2 CASSQDWTGREQYF TGTGCCAGCAGCCAAGACTGGACAGGGCGGGAGCAGTACTTC
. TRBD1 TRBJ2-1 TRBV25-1 CASAGQGFWVEQFF TGTGCCAGCGCGGGACAGGGGTTTTGGGTTGAGCAGTTCTTC
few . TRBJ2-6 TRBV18 CASSPRQTGANVLTF TGTGCCAGCTCACCAAGACAGACTGGGGCCAACGTCCTGACTTTC
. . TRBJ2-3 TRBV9 CASSVVTAQYF TGTGCCAGCAGCGTAGTCACAGCGCAGTATTTT
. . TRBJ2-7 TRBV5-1 CASSSGHLSYEQYF TGCGCCAGCAGCTCGGGACACTTATCCTACGAGCAGTACTTC
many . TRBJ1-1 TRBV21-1 CASSSRGRTEAFF TGTGCCAGCAGCAGTCGGGGAAGGACTGAAGCTTTCTTT
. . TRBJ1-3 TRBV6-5 CASTPRDYSGNTIYF TGTGCCAGCACCCCCAGGGATTACTCTGGAAACACCATATATTTT
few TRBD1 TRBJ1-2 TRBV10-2 CASRQGALNYGYTF TGCGCCAGCAGACAGGGGGCTCTTAACTATGGCTACACCTTC
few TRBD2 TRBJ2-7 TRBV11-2 CASSLVEGLKAYEQYF TGTGCCAGCAGCTTAGTTGAGGGACTAAAGGCCTACGAGCAGTACTTC
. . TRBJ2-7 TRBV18 CASSRGTQSYEQYF TGTGCCAGCTCCCGGGGAACACAGAGCTACGAGCAGTACTTC
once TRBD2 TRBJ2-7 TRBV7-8 CASSLGTAGGGSYEQYF TGTGCCAGCAGCTTAGGTACCGCGGGGGGGGGTTCCTACGAGCAGTACTTC
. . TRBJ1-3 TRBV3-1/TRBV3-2 CASSLTAGSSGNTIYF TGTGCCAGCAGCCTTACTGCAGGTAGCTCTGGAAACACCATATATTTT
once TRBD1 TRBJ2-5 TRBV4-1 CASSGTGKETQYF TGCGCCAGCAGCGGGACAGGGAAAGAGACCCAGTACTTC
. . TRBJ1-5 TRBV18 CASRQGPENQPQHF TGTGCCAGCCGTCAGGGGCCGGAGAATCAGCCCCAGCATTTT
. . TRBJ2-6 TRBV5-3 CARSLRTSRSGANVLTF TGTGCCAGAAGCTTAAGGACAAGTCGCTCTGGGGCCAACGTCCTGACTTTC
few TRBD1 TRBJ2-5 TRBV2 CASSRTGGRETQYF TGTGCCAGCAGTCGGACAGGGGGGCGAGAGACCCAGTACTTC
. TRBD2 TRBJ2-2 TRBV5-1 CASSSGTTNTGELFF TGCGCCAGCAGCTCCGGGACTACGAACACCGGGGAGCTGTTTTTT
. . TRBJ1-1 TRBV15 CATGGLNTEAFF TGTGCAACGGGAGGATTGAACACTGAAGCTTTCTTT
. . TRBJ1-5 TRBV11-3 CASLDRGKLNQPQHF TGTGCCAGCCTGGATCGGGGAAAATTAAATCAGCCCCAGCATTTT
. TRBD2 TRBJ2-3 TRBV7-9 CASSTTSGGIDTQYF TGTGCCAGCAGCACCACTAGCGGGGGAATAGATACGCAGTATTTT
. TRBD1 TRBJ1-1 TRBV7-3 CASSFGQGSNTEAFF TGTGCCAGCAGCTTCGGACAGGGATCGAACACTGAAGCTTTCTTT
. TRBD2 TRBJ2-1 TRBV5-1 CASSSAKTSGGYNEQFF TGCGCCAGCAGCTCAGCCAAGACTAGCGGGGGGTACAATGAGCAGTTCTTC
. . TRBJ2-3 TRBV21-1 CASSKVFSPSGAADTQYF TGTGCCAGCAGCAAAGTCTTCAGTCCTAGCGGGGCCGCAGATACGCAGTATTTT
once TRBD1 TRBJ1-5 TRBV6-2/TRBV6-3 CASSHRQGRNQPQHF TGTGCCAGCAGTCACCGACAGGGGAGGAATCAGCCCCAGCATTTT
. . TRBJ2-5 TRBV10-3 CAISPGTSETQYF TGTGCCATCAGCCCGGGTACCTCGGAGACCCAGTACTTC
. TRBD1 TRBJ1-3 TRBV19 CASRPTGGSGNTIYF TGTGCCAGTAGGCCGACAGGGGGCTCTGGAAACACCATATATTTT
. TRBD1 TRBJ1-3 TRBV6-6 CASSYSDRRGNTIYF TGTGCCAGCAGTTACTCGGACAGGCGCGGAAACACCATATATTTT
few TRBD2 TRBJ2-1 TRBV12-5 CASGLVLASSYNEQFF TGTGCTAGTGGTTTGGTACTAGCGTCCTCCTACAATGAGCAGTTCTTC
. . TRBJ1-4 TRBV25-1 CASSHTLGYMAEKLFF TGTGCCAGCAGCCACACTTTGGGCTATATGGCGGAAAAACTGTTTTTT
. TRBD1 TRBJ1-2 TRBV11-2 CASSWDRGDYGYTF TGTGCCAGCAGCTGGGACAGGGGTGACTATGGCTACACCTTC
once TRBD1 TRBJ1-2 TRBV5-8 CASSPFDRGEGYTF TGTGCCAGCAGCCCTTTCGACAGGGGCGAAGGCTACACCTTC